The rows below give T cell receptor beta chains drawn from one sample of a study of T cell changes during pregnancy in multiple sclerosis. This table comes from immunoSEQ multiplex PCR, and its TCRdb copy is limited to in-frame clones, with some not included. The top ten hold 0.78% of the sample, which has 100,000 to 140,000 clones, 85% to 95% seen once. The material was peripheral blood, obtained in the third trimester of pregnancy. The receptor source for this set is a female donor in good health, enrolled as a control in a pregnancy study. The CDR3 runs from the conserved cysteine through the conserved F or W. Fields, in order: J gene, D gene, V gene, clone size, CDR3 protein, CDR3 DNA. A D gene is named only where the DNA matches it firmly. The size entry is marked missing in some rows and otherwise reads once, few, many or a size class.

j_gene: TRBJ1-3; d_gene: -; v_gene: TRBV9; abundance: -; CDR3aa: CASTGSTGLSSGNTIYF; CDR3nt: TGTGCCAGCACTGGATCCACAGGGTTATCCTCTGGAAACACCATATATTTT
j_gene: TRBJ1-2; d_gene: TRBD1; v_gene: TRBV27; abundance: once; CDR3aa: CASSYDRVTSYTF; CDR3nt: TGTGCCAGCAGTTACGACAGGGTGACTAGCTACACCTTC
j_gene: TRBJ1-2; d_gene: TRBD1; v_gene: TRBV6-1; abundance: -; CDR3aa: CASSEQGTGPYGYTF; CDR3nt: TGTGCCAGCAGTGAACAGGGGACAGGGCCCTATGGCTACACCTTC
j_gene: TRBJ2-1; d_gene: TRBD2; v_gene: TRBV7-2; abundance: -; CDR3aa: CASSWTSGDNEQFF; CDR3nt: TGTGCCAGCAGCTGGACTAGCGGGGACAATGAGCAGTTCTTC
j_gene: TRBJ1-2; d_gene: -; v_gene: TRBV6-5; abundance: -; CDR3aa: CASSRDSPNYGYTF; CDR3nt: TGTGCCAGCAGCCGGGACTCCCCGAACTATGGCTACACCTTC
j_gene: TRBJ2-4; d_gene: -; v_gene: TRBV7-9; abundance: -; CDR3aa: CASSSGNIQYF; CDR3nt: TGTGCCAGCAGCTCCGGAAACATTCAGTACTTC
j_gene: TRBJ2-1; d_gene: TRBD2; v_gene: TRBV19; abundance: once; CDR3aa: CASSIAGTTYNEQFF; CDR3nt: TGTGCCAGTAGTATAGCAGGGACTACCTACAATGAGCAGTTCTTC
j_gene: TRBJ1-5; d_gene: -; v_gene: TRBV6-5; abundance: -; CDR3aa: CASSRFISMNQPQHF; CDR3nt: TGTGCCAGCAGTCGGTTTATTTCAATGAATCAGCCCCAGCATTTT
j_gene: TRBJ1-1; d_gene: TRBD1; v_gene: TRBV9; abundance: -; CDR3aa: CASSPGTGTGFRNTEAFF; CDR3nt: TGTGCCAGCAGCCCAGGAACCGGGACAGGGTTTAGGAACACTGAAGCTTTCTTT
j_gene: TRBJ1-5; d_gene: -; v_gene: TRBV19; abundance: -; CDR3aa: CASNRGDGRPQHF; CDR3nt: TGTGCCAGTAACCGCGGGGACGGGAGGCCCCAGCATTTT
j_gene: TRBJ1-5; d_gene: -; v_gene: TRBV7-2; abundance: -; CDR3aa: CASSFYAQPQHF; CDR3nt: TGTGCCAGCAGCTTCTATGCTCAGCCCCAGCATTTT
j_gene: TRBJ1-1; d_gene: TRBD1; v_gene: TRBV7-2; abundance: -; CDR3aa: CASSFGTGLMNTEAFF; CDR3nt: TGTGCCAGCAGCTTCGGGACAGGGCTTATGAACACTGAAGCTTTCTTT
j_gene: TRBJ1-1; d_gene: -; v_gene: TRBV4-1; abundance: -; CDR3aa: CASSRLPRDGLEAFF; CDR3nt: TGCGCCAGCAGCCGGCTTCCCCGGGATGGACTTGAAGCTTTCTTT
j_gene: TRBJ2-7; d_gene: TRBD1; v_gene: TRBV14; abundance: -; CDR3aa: CASSRRQGHYEQYF; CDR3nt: TGTGCCAGCAGCCGCCGACAGGGGCACTACGAGCAGTACTTC
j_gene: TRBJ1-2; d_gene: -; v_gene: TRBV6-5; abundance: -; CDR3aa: CASSYSSRGRYGYTF; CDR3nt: TGTGCCAGCAGTTACTCGTCAAGGGGCCGGTATGGCTACACCTTC
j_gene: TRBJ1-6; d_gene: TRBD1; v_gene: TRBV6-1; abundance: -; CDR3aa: CASIEQGALGSPLHF; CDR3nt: TGTGCCAGCATCGAACAGGGGGCATTGGGTTCACCCCTCCACTTT
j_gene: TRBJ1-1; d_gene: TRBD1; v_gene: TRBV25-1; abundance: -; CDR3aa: CASSEYPDRGRTEAFF; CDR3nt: TGTGCCAGCAGTGAATACCCGGACAGGGGGCGGACTGAAGCTTTCTTT
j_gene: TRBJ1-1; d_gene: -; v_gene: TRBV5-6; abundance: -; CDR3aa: CASSLAQGKVTEAFF; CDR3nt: TGTGCCAGCAGCTTGGCGCAGGGAAAGGTGACTGAAGCTTTCTTT
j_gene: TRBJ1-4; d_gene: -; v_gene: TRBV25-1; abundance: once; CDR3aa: CASSSPSPLLEKLFF; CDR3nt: TGTGCCAGCAGTAGCCCTTCCCCTCTTCTTGAAAAACTGTTTTTT
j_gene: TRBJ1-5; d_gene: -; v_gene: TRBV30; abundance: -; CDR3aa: CAWSPTTGQPQHF; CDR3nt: TGTGCCTGGAGTCCTACGACAGGTCAGCCCCAGCATTTT
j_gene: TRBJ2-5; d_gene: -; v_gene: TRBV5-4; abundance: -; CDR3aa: CASSRRGDPETQYF; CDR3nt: TGTGCCAGCAGCCGCCGGGGAGACCCAGAGACCCAGTACTTC
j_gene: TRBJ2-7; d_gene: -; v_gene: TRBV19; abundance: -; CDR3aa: CASSIGTLSSYEQYF; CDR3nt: TGTGCCAGTAGTATAGGGACTTTGAGCTCCTACGAGCAGTACTTC
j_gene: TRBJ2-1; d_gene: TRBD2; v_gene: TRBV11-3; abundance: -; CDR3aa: CASSSDGGSRFF; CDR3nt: TGTGCCAGCAGTTCGGACGGGGGGTCTAGGTTCTTC
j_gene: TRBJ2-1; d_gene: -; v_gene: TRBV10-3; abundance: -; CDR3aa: CAISESRQNNEQFF; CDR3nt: TGTGCCATCAGTGAGTCGCGGCAGAACAATGAGCAGTTCTTC
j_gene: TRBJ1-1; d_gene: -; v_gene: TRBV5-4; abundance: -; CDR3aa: CASTRQEVLSQAFF; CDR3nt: TGTGCCAGCACGAGGCAGGAGGTCTTGAGTCAAGCTTTCTTT
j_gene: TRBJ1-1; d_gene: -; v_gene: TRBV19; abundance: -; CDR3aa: CASSNRGDPEAFF; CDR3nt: TGTGCCAGTAGTAATCGGGGAGATCCTGAAGCTTTCTTT
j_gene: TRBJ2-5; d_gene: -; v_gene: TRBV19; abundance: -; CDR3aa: CASSSSSDTYQETQYF; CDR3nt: TGTGCCAGTAGTTCATCCTCGGACACGTACCAAGAGACCCAGTACTTC
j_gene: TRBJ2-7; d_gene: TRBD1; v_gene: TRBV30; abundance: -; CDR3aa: CAWSSGQEFYEQYF; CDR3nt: TGTGCCTGGTCCTCGGGACAGGAGTTCTACGAGCAGTACTTC
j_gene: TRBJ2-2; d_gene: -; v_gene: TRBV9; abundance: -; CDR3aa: CASSPAPTSVSGELFF; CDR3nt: TGTGCCAGCAGCCCAGCCCCCACTAGTGTTAGCGGGGAGCTGTTTTTT
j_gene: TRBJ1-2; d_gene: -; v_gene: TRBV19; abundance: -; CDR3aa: CATLSGRENSYGYTF; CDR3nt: TGTGCCACCCTCTCTGGGAGGGAGAACTCCTATGGCTACACCTTC
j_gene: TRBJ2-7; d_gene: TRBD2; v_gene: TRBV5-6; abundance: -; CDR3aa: CASSFRTSAYEQYF; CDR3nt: TGTGCCAGCAGCTTTAGGACTAGCGCCTACGAGCAGTACTTC
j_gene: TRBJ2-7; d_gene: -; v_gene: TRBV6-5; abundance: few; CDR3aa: CASSYSVHRAYEQYF; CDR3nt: TGTGCCAGCAGTTACTCGGTTCACAGGGCCTACGAGCAGTACTTC
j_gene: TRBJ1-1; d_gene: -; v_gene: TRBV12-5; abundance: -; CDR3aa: CASGRGGGSTEAFF; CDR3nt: TGTGCTAGTGGGAGAGGGGGTGGGAGCACTGAAGCTTTCTTT
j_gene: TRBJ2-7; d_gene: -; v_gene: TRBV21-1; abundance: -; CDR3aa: CASSASGEISSYEQYF; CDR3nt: TGTGCCAGCTCTGCTAGCGGGGAGATCAGCTCCTACGAGCAGTACTTC
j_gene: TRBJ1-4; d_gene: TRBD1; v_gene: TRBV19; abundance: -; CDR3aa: CASSYGQGTNEKLFF; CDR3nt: TGTGCCAGTAGTTATGGACAGGGAACTAATGAAAAACTGTTTTTT
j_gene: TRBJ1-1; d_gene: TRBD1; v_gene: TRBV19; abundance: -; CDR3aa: CASNLDRDTEAFF; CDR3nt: TGTGCCAGTAATCTGGACAGGGACACTGAAGCTTTCTTT
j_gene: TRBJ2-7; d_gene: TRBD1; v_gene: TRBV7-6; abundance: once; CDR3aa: CASSLGTGTEQYF; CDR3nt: TGTGCCAGCAGCCTAGGGACAGGGACCGAGCAGTACTTC
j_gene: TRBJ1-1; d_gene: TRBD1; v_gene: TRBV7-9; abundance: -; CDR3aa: CASSPNDGQVGPEAFF; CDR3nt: TGTGCCAGCAGCCCCAACGATGGACAGGTCGGGCCTGAAGCTTTCTTT
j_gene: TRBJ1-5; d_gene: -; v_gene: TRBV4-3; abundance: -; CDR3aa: CASSQELGKEQPQHF; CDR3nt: TGCGCCAGCAGCCAAGAACTCGGCAAGGAGCAGCCCCAGCATTTT
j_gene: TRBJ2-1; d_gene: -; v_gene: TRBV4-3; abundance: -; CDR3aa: CASSQDQWGAAYNEQFF; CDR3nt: TGCGCCAGCAGCCAAGATCAGTGGGGAGCGGCCTACAATGAGCAGTTCTTC
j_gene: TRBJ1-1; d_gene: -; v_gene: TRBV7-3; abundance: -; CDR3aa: CASQKRGNTEAFF; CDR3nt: TGTGCCAGCCAGAAAAGGGGGAACACTGAAGCTTTCTTT
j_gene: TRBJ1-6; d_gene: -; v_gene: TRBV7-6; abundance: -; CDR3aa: CASSSEDYSPLHF; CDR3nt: TGTGCCAGCAGCTCGGAGGATTATTCACCCCTCCACTTT
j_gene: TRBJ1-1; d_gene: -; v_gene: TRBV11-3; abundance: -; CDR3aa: CASSTRQNTEAFF; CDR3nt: TGTGCCAGCAGCACCCGACAAAACACTGAAGCTTTCTTT
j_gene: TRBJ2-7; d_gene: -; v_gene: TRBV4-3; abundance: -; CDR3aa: CASSQGVAGSYEQYF; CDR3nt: TGCGCCAGCAGCCAAGGGGTTGCGGGGTCCTACGAGCAGTACTTC
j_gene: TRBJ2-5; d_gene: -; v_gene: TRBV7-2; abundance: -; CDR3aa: CASSPGLGRETQYF; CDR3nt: TGTGCCAGCAGCCCCGGGTTGGGGCGAGAGACCCAGTACTTC
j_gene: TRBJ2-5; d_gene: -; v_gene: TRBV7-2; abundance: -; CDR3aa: CASSLARASVETQYF; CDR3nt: TGTGCCAGCAGCTTAGCCAGGGCGAGTGTTGAGACCCAGTACTTC
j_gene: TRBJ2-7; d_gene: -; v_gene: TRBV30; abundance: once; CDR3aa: CAWSVGRVKQYF; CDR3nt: TGTGCCTGGAGTGTAGGTCGGGTTAAGCAGTACTTC
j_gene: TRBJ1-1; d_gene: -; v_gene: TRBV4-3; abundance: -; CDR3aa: CASSQEETAEAFF; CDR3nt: TGCGCCAGCAGCCAAGAGGAGACAGCTGAAGCTTTCTTT
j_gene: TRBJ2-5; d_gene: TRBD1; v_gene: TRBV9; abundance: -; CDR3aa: CASSGRGRGETQYF; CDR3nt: TGTGCCAGCAGCGGTAGGGGGCGTGGGGAGACCCAGTACTTC
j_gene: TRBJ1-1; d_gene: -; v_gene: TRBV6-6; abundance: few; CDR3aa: CASTLDRNTEAFF; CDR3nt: TGTGCCAGCACCCTGGACAGGAACACTGAAGCTTTCTTT
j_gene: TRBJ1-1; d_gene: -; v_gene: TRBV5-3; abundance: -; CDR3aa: CARSLSSTERNTEAFF; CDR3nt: TGTGCCAGAAGCTTGAGTTCGACAGAAAGAAACACTGAAGCTTTCTTT
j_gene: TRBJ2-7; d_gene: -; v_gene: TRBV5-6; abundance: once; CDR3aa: CASSFKSYEQYF; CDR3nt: TGTGCCAGCAGCTTTAAATCCTACGAGCAGTACTTC
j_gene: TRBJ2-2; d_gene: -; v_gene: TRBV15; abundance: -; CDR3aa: CATSRSWGAGGELFF; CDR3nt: TGTGCCACCAGTCGTAGCTGGGGCGCTGGCGGGGAGCTGTTTTTT
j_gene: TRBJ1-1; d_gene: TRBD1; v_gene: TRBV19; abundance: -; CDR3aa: CASRERPGGMNTEAFF; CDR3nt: TGTGCCAGTAGGGAAAGGCCAGGGGGGATGAACACTGAAGCTTTCTTT
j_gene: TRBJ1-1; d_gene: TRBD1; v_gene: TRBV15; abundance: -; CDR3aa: CATSRDRGQGRTEAFF; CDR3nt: TGTGCCACCAGCAGAGATCGGGGACAGGGCCGCACTGAAGCTTTCTTT
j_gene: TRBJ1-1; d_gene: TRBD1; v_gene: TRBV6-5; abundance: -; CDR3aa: CASRPWTGANTEAFF; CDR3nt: TGTGCCAGCAGACCCTGGACAGGGGCGAACACTGAAGCTTTCTTT
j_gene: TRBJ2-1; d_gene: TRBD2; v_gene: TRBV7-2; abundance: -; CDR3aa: CASSLAGLAVPLEQFF; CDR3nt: TGTGCCAGCAGCTTAGCCGGACTAGCAGTACCTTTAGAGCAGTTCTTC
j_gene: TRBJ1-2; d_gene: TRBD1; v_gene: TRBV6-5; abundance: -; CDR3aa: CASSVTGARGGGYTF; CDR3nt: TGTGCCAGCAGCGTTACAGGGGCCCGAGGGGGAGGCTACACCTTC